This T cell receptor beta chain was sequenced during a study of Ad26.COV2.S vaccination and SARS-CoV-2 variants. Study-wide background: The study gave Ad26.COV2.S intramuscularly, once or twice 56 days apart. Findings and limits, study-wide: Substantial breadth in spike-specific CD8+ and CD4+ T cell responses was reportedly seen after vaccination.

Points on this clone: What it recognizes is unknown.

Assay: immunoSEQ multiplex PCR; the TCRdb copy retains only in-frame clones and omits some. In the table there are roughly 400,000 clones, around nine tenths of which are singletons. The treatment denotes: 19 received Ad26.COV2.S at low or high dose, single or two shots; roughly five received placebo; per-sample allocation not given. The samples date from day 63 after the first vaccine or placebo injection. The germline V gene has CDR1 SGHTA and CDR2 FQGNSA. V was pared by 1 base and J by 8 bases, with 14 bases between. This CDR3 has 15 amino acids. The chain uses TRBV7-2 and TRBJ2-2; D gene ambiguous. This TCR came from a person aged 18-65 years who received the Ad26.COV2.S COVID-19 vaccine or a placebo. The starting material was peripheral blood, obtained in a trial of Ad26.COV2.S vaccine versus placebo. The CDR3 spells CASSLVPSPAGELFF. The CDR3 region has the DNA TGTGCCAGCAGCTTAGTTCCGTCACCGGCGGGGGAGCTGTTTTTT.